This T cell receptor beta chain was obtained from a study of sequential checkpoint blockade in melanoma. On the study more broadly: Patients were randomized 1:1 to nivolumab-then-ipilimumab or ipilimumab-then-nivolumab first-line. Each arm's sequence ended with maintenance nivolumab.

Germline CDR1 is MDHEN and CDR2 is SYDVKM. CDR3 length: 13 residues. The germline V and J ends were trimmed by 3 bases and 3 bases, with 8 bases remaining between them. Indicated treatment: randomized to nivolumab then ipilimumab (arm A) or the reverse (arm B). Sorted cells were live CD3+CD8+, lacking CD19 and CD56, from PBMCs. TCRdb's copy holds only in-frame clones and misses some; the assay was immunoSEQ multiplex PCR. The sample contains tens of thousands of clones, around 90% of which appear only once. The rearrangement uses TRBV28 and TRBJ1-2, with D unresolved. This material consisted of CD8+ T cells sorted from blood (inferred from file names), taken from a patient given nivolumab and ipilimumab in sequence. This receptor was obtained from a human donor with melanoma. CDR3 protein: CASSFRRDYGYTF. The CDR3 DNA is TGTGCCAGCAGTTTCAGGAGGGACTATGGCTACACCTTC.